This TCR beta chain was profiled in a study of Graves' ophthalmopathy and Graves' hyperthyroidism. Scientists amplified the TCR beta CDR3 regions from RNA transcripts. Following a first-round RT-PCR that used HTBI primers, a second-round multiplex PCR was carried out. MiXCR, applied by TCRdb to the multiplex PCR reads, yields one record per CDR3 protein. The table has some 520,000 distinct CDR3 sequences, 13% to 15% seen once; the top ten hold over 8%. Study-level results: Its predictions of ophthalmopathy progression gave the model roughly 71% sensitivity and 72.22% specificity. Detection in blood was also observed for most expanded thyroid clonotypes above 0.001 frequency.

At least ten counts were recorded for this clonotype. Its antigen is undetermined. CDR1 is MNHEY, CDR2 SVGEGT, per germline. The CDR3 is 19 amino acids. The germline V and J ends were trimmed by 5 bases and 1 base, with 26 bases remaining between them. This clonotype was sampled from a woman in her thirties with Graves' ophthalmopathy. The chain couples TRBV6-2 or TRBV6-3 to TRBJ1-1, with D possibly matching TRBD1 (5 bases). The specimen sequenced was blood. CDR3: CASSTHLGRAFRGNTEAFF. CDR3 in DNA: TGTGCCAGCAGTACCCACCTGGGCAGGGCGTTCCGCGGGAACACTGAAGCTTTCTTT.